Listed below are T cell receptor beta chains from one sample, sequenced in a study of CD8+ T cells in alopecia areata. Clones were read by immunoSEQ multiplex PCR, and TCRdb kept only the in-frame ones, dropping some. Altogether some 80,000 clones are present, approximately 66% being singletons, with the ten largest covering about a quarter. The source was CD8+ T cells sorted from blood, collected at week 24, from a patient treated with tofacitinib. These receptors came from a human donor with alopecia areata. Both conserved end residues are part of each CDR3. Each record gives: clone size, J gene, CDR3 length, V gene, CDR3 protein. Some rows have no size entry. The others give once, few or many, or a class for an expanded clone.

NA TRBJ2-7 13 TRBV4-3 CASSYELKSEQYF
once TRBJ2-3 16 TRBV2 CASQELATPSTDTQYF
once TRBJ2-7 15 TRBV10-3 CAISGGSLSSYEQYF
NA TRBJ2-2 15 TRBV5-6 CASSLGMTGTGELFF
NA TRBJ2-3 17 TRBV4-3 CASSQDRSGSTTDTQYF
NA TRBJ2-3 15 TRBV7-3 CASSLVTSGTDTQYF
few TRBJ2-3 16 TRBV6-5 CASSYAITGGTDTQYF
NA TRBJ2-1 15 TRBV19 CASSIDGGVRNEQFF
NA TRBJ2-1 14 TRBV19 CASDSGSSYNEQFF
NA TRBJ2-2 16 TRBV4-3 CASSKDPPVVWGELFF
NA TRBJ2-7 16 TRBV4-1 CASSQGASAGSYEQYF
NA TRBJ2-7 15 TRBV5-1 CASSLWREDAYEQYF